Sequencing of this T cell receptor beta chain was carried out in a study of T-cell memory formation after mild COVID-19. Study-level information: Clusters were largely donor specific.

Whole-study findings and limits: The authors left the SARS-CoV-2 specificity of second-wave clones peaking on day 37 unconfirmed. CD4+ contracting clones were mainly CM and EM; CD8+ ones, EMRA.

MiXCR was run by TCRdb on the 5' RACE reads, yielding one entry per CDR3 protein. The repertoire includes 300,000 to 400,000 distinct CDR3 sequences, around 28% of them detected once, and approximately 15% sits in the top ten. Germline trimming cut 6 bases from V and 3 bases from J; bases unmatched to any gene: 4. The germline V gene encodes CDR1 SNHLY and CDR2 FYNNEI. The CDR3 sequence is 13 residues long. To note about this clonotype: Its target is unknown.

The clonotype was recovered from an adult woman who had mild COVID-19 (a few samples of this study predate the infection). Cell type and time point are not known. Sequenced sample: PBMCs or a T cell subset sorted from them (not recorded which). The rearrangement joins TRBV2 to TRBJ2-7; 8 bases are a match to TRBD2. This CDR3 reads CASRTGGDYEQYF. In DNA form, the CDR3 reads TGTGCCAGCAGAACGGGGGGGGACTACGAGCAGTACTTC.